This entry concerns a single TCR beta chain. Germline V gene data show CDR1 as LNHDA and CDR2 as SQIVND (reference sequence). The CDR3 loop spans 17 amino acids. V shed 7 bases and J 8 bases; nucleotides not matched to a gene: 20. The data were obtained in a study of blood T cell repertoires in COVID-19. Across the study: COVID-19 samples collected from the United States, Italy and Spain covered acute and convalescent phases. T cells, B-cell-depleted T cells, or PBMCs supplied cDNA or gDNA.

Study processing details: Estimated nucleated cell counts came from reference gene primer amplification. The protocol was immunoSEQ multiplex PCR, while the TCRdb copy is restricted to in-frame clones and leaves out a portion. V, J and clone size derive from that table, while D and trimming were established from the DNA sequence. Here the sample spans around 370,000 clones, almost 90% being singletons. The source of this sequence is a man aged 18 to 30 with active or convalescent COVID-19. The J gene is TRBJ1-2, the V gene TRBV19; TRBD1 aligns across 9 bases. Sequenced: peripheral blood. CDR3: CASNHPVGQGTSLGYTF. The CDR3 DNA is TGTGCCAGTAACCATCCCGTGGGACAGGGAACTTCTTTGGGCTACACCTTC.